The 9 T cell receptor beta chains in this list originate from one sample, sequenced in a study of blood T cell repertoires in COVID-19. Measured with immunoSEQ multiplex PCR; TCRdb has only the in-frame clones, and not every one. The profile shows more than 150,000 clones, 89% of them singletons. The sequencing sample was made of peripheral blood. The receptors stem from a man in his sixties with acute or convalescent COVID-19.

V and J are TRBV4-2 and TRBJ2-2, with 10 positions matching TRBD2. This CDR3 has 16 residues. Per the germline V gene, CDR1 is LGHNA and CDR2 is YNFKEQ. The ends lost 4 bases at V and 5 bases at J; junction bases unmatched: 7. CDR3 bases: TGTGCCAGCAGCCCCAGCGGGGGGGCCAGGACCGGGGAGCTGTTTTTT. This codes for CASSPSGGARTGELFF.

The rearrangement links TRBV21-1 to TRBJ2-7; TRBD1, the table's D call, lacks a check against the DNA. TRBV21-1 is labeled a pseudogene. The CDR3 runs to 15 residues. CDR3 in amino acids: CASGDSDSTTSEQYF. CDR3 DNA: TGTGCCAGCGGCGATTCGGACAGCACCACCTCCGAGCAGTACTTC.

This chain connects TRBV9 to TRBJ1-4; D possibly corresponds to TRBD1 (6 bases). Deletions cut 4 bases from V and 3 bases from J, with 13 bases between. This CDR3 contains 15 residues. The germline V gene encodes CDR1 SGDLS and CDR2 YYNGEE. The CDR3 coding sequence is TGTGCCAGCAGCCCTCGGGACAACTCTAATGAAAAACTGTTTTTT. It codes for CASSPRDNSNEKLFF.

This rearrangement joins TRBV7-3 to TRBJ2-1, with 12 nucleotides matching TRBD2. CDR1 and CDR2 from the germline V gene are SGHTA and FQGTGA. V trimming: 5 bases; J trimming: 6 bases; junction bases outside the gene matches: 8. The CDR3 runs to 16 residues. The CDR3 spells CASSARLAGGPNEQFF. CDR3 sequence (DNA): TGTGCCAGCAGCGCCCGCCTAGCGGGGGGGCCCAATGAGCAGTTCTTC.

The chain employs TRBV11-2 and TRBJ1-6; D remains ambiguous. CDR3 size: 15 residues. The ends were cut back, 5 bases at V and 7 bases at J, with 15 bases in the middle. Germline lookup yields CDR1 SGHAT and CDR2 FQNNGV. The CDR3: CASSPRLASNSPLHF. The CDR3 region has the DNA TGTGCCAGCAGCCCCAGACTAGCAAGCAATTCACCCCTCCACTTT.

The chain combines TRBV6-5 with TRBJ2-7, with D maybe TRBD1 (5 bases). This CDR3 spans 13 amino acids. Per the germline V gene, CDR1 is MNHEY and CDR2 is SVGAGI. V lost 2 bases and J 6 bases, leaving 11 bases between the germline ends. The CDR3 nucleotides read TGTGCCAGCAGTTACAGGCAGGGAACCGAGCAGTACTTC. Amino acid sequence: CASSYRQGTEQYF.

The rearrangement joins TRBV5-1 to TRBJ1-5, with D possibly being TRBD1 (6 bases). Germline CDR1 and CDR2: SGHRS and YFSETQ. The CDR3 loop spans 15 amino acids. The V end lost 1 base, the J end lost 3 bases, and 11 bases lay between the germline ends. For the CDR3, the DNA is TGCGCCAGCAGCTTGAGAGGGGGGGTCAATCAGCCCCAGCATTTT. Translation gives CASSLRGGVNQPQHF.

The chain is built from TRBV19 and TRBJ1-5; TRBD1 agrees at 7 bases. Germline V gene sequence: CDR1 LNHDA, CDR2 SQIVND (reference sequence). The V and J ends lost 7 bases and 4 bases, in that order; junction bases with no gene match: 10. The CDR3 contains 15 residues. The CDR3, as DNA: TGTGCCAGTAATGTTCCCGGACAGGTTAATCAGCCCCAGCATTTT. Translation: CASNVPGQVNQPQHF.

The chain recombines TRBV6-1 with TRBJ1-1; D ambiguous. The V end lost 11 bases, the J end lost 0 bases, and 16 bases lay between the germline ends. Germline loops: CDR1 MNHNS, CDR2 SASEGT. This CDR3 is built from 14 residues. CDR3 amino acids: CACEAYYMNTEAFF. CDR3 in DNA: TGTGCCTGTGAGGCTTACTACATGAACACTGAAGCTTTCTTT.